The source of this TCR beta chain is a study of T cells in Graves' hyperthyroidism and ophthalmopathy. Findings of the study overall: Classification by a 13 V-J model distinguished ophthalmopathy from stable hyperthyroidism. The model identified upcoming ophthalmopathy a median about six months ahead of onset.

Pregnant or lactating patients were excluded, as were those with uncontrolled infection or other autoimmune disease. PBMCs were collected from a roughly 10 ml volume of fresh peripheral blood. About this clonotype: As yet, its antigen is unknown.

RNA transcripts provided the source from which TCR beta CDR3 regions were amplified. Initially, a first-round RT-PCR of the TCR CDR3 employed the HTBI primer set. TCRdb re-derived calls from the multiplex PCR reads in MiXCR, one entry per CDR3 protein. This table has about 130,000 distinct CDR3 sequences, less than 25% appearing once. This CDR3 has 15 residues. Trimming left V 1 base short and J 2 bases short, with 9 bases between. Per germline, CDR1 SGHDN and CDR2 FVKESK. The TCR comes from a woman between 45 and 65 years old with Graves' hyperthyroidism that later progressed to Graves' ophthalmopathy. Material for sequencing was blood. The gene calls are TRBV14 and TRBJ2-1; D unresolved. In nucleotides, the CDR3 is TGTGCCAGCAGCCAAGGTGTCCGTACCTACAATGAGCAGTTCTTC. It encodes CASSQGVRTYNEQFF.